One sample yielded the 16 T cell receptor beta chains listed below, sequenced in a study of blood T cell repertoires in COVID-19. TCRdb keeps only in-frame clones here, not all; method: immunoSEQ multiplex PCR. The table includes around 200,000 clones, approximately 85% detected once. The specimen was PBMCs or T cells enriched from blood (not recorded which). The receptors derive from a man in his forties with acute COVID-19.

The gene calls are TRBV25-1 and TRBJ2-1, with D perhaps matching TRBD1 (6 bases). The V end was cut by 3 bases, the J end by 0 bases, with 18 bases between. Germline-derived CDR1 and CDR2 are MGHDK and SYGVNS. The CDR3 runs to 18 residues. CDR3 in amino acids: CASSDPYRQASSYNEQFF. The CDR3 DNA is TGTGCCAGCAGTGACCCTTATCGACAGGCGAGCTCCTACAATGAGCAGTTCTTC.

The V call is TRBV15, the J call TRBJ2-1; tentatively, D is TRBD2 (5 bases). Deletions cut 7 bases from V and 6 bases from J, with 16 bases between. Germline V gene sequence: CDR1 LNHNV, CDR2 YYDKDF (reference sequence). This CDR3 is 14 amino acids long. CDR3 loop: CATKALDYFNEQFF. Here the CDR3 DNA reads TGTGCCACCAAGGCACTAGACTACTTCAATGAGCAGTTCTTC.

This chain links TRBV7-2 with TRBJ2-3; no clear D. The CDR3 spans 12 residues. V was shortened by 2 bases and J by 5 bases, with 5 bases between the two germline ends. Germline CDR1 is SGHTA and CDR2 is FQGNSA. CDR3 in amino acids: CASSLSRDTQYF. CDR3 nucleotide sequence: TGTGCCAGCAGCTTATCCCGAGATACGCAGTATTTT.

This chain uses TRBV6-6 with TRBJ2-1; TRBD2 matches 7 bases. The CDR3 runs to 15 residues. CDR1 is MNHNY and CDR2 is SVGAGI in the germline V gene (reference sequence). V gave up 5 bases and J gave up 6 bases; unmatched junction bases: 10. In DNA, the CDR3 is TGTGCCAGCAGTCCTAAGACTAGCCCGGGCAATGAGCAGTTCTTC. It translates to CASSPKTSPGNEQFF.

The chain employs TRBV5-8 and TRBJ2-5; D ambiguous. In germline, CDR1 is SGHTS, CDR2 YDEGEE. Trimming left V 4 bases short and J 1 base short, with 17 bases between. The CDR3 sequence is 16 residues long. The CDR3 reads CASSPQLGSTQETQYF. CDR3 nucleotide sequence: TGTGCCAGCAGCCCCCAACTGGGCAGCACCCAAGAGACCCAGTACTTC.

V usage is TRBV19 and J usage is TRBJ1-1; 8 bases are shared with TRBD1. Germline values: CDR1 LNHDA, CDR2 SQIVND (reference sequence). This CDR3 has 15 amino acids. V was pared by 5 bases and J by 5 bases, with 10 bases of the junction left unmatched. The DNA of the CDR3 is TGTGCCAGTAGTCTTCGGACAGGGAAGGAAACTGAAGCTTTCTTT. The encoded protein is CASSLRTGKETEAFF.

The chain joins TRBV6-4 to TRBJ2-2, with D uncertain. This CDR3 spans 16 amino acids. The germline V and J ends were trimmed by 2 bases and 7 bases, with 17 bases remaining between them. The germline V gene has CDR1 MRHNA and CDR2 SNTAGT. CDR3 residues: CASSDANRLEHGELFF. The CDR3 nucleotides are TGTGCCAGCAGTGACGCAAATAGGCTAGAACACGGGGAGCTGTTTTTT.

This chain uses TRBV5-1 with TRBJ2-1; 9 nucleotides match TRBD1. The CDR3 loop spans 15 amino acids. From germline, CDR1 is SGHRS and CDR2 YFSETQ. V dropped 4 bases and J dropped 6; count of bases not matched to a gene: 8. The CDR3 here is CASSPAGTGSNEQFF. CDR3 nucleotide sequence: TGCGCCAGCAGCCCCGCCGGGACAGGGTCCAATGAGCAGTTCTTC.

This clone was seen only once. CDR3 region: CASSLEVAGGSGQYF. The CDR3 coding sequence is TGTGCCAGCAGCTTAGAAGTCGCGGGAGGGTCGGGGCAGTACTTC. The chain couples TRBV11-3 to TRBJ2-7; 9 bases agree with TRBD2. The germline gives CDR1 SGHNT, CDR2 YENEEA. This CDR3 spans 15 amino acids. With V trimmed by 0 bases and J by 9 bases, 9 bases remained unmatched.

This chain connects TRBV27 to TRBJ2-5, with TRBD1 as a possible D gene (6 bases). Germline loops: CDR1 MNHEY, CDR2 SMNVEV (reference sequence). V was shortened by 2 bases and J by 5 bases, with 15 bases between the two germline ends. This CDR3 has 15 residues. The CDR3 nucleotides are TGTGCCAGCAGTTTAAGAAGACAGGAGTGGGAGACCCAGTACTTC. Translating gives CASSLRRQEWETQYF.

V usage is TRBV15 and J usage is TRBJ2-4, with D tentatively TRBD2 (6 bases). The CDR3 totals 16 residues. Per germline, CDR1 LNHNV and CDR2 YYDKDF (reference sequence). V gave up 0 bases and J gave up 8 bases, with 17 bases separating them. The CDR3 DNA sequence: TGTGCCACCAGCAGAGAAGGGGTCACTAGCCAGTACATTCAGTACTTC. This codes for CATSREGVTSQYIQYF.

The rearrangement links TRBV6-1 to TRBJ1-1; D gene unclear. CDR1 and CDR2 (germline): MNHNS, SASEGT. Trimming pared 1 base from V and 4 bases from J, leaving 10 bases between. The CDR3 consists of 14 residues. The CDR3 sequence is CASSEVPGGTEAFF. CDR3 nucleotide sequence: TGTGCCAGCAGTGAAGTCCCGGGTGGCACTGAAGCTTTCTTT.

The chain couples TRBV19 to TRBJ1-2; 8 bases line up with TRBD1. Trimming took 7 bases from V and 6 from J; bases not matched to a gene: 4. Germline lookup yields CDR1 LNHDA and CDR2 SQIVND (reference sequence). The CDR3 extends over 12 amino acids. The CDR3 DNA reads as TGTGCCAGTATACAGGGGGAAGATGGCTACACCTTC. Translated, it gives CASIQGEDGYTF.

In DNA, the CDR3 is TGTGCCAGCAGTTTTATGCAGGGGTCCTACAATGAGCAGTTCTTC. It encodes CASSFMQGSYNEQFF. This chain connects TRBV27 to TRBJ2-1; a possible D gene is TRBD1 (6 bases). V lost 3 bases, J lost 1 base, and 10 bases lay in between. The CDR3 spans 15 residues. Germline CDR1 and CDR2: MNHEY and SMNVEV (reference sequence).

The chain carries TRBV2 and TRBJ2-7; D possibly corresponds to TRBD1 (5 bases). With 7 bases removed from V and 4 bases from J, the gap between germline ends came to 11 bases. CDR1 is SNHLY and CDR2 is FYNNEI in the germline V gene. The CDR3 has 12 amino acids. The chain's CDR3 is CASNNDRYEQYF. CDR3 DNA sequence: TGTGCCAGCAATAATGACAGATACGAGCAGTACTTC.

The V call is TRBV7-2, the J call TRBJ2-1; a possible D gene is TRBD2 (6 bases). The CDR3 runs to 12 residues. Trimming cost V 10 bases and J 7 bases, with 14 bases left between them. The germline gives CDR1 SGHTA, CDR2 FQGNSA. For the CDR3, the DNA is TGTGCCATCGAAACCCGGGGGAATGAGCAGTTCTTC. Its translation: CAIETRGNEQFF.